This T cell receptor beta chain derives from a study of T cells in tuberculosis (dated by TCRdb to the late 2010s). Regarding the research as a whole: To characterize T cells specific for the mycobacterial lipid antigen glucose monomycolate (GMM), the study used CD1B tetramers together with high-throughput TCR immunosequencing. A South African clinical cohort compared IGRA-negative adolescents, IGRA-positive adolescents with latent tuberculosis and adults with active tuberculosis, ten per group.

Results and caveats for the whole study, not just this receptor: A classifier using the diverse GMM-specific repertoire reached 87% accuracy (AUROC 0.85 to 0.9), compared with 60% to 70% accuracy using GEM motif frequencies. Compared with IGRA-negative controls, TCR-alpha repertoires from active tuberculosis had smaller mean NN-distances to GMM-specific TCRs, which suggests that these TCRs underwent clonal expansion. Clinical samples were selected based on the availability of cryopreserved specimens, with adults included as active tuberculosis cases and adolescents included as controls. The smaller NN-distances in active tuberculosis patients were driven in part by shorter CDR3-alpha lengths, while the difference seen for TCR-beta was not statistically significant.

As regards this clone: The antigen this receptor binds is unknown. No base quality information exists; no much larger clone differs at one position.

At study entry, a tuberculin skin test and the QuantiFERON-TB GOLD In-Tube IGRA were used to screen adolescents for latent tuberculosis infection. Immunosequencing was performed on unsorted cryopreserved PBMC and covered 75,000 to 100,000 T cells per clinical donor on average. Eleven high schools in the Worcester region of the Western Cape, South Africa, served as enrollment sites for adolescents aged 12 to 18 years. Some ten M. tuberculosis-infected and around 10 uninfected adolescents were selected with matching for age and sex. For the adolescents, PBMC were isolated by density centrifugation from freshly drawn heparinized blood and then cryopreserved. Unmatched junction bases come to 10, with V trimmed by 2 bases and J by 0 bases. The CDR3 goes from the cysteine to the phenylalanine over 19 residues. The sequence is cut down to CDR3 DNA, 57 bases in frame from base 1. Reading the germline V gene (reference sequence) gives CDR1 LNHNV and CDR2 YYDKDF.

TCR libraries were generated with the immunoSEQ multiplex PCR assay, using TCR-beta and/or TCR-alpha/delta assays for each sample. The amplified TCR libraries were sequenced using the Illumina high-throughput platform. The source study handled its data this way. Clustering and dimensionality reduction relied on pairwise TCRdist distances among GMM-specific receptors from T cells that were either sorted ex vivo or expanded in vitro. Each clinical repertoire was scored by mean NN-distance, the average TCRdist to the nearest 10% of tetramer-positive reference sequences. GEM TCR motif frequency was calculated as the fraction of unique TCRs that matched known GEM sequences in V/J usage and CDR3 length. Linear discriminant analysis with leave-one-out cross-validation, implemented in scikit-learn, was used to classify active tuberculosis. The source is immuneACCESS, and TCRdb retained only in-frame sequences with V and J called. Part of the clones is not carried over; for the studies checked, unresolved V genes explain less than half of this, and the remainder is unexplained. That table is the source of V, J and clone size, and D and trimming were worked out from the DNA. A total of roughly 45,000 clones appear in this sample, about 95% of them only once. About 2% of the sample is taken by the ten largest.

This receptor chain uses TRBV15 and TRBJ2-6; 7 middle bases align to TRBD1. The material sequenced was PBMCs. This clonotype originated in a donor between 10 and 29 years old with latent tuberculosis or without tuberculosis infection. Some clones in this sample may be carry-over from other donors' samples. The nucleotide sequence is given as TGTGCCACCAGCAGACCTCCTAGGGACAGCGCCTCTGGGGCCAACGTCCTGACTTTC. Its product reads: CATSRPPRDSASGANVLTF.